Below are 24 T cell receptor beta chains sequenced from a single sample in a study of blood T cell repertoires in COVID-19 (TCRdb year 2020). The library was produced with the immunoSEQ multiplex PCR assay. Held by TCRdb, this immuneACCESS table contains in-frame sequences only and omits some clones. Under half of the omission traces to an unresolved V gene where checked; the cause of the rest is unknown. This sample gives 260,000 or so clones in total; roughly 80% of them show up just once. The ten largest clones take up 3.6% of the sample. The sequencing sample was made of PBMCs or T cells enriched from blood (not recorded which). These TCRs come from a woman aged 40 to 55 who had been exposed to COVID-19.

CDR3 in DNA: TGTGCCAGTAGTTCCGGGCGGGATCACACTGAAGCTTTCTTT. It specifies CASSSGRDHTEAFF. The chain employs TRBV19 and TRBJ1-1; the D is unclear. Germline V gene lookup returns CDR1 LNHDA and CDR2 SQIVND (reference sequence). The CDR3 spans 14 residues. V dropped 5 bases and J dropped 3 bases, with 13 bases sitting between them.

The chain couples TRBV27 to TRBJ2-1; tentatively, D is TRBD2 (7 bases). The germline V gene encodes CDR1 MNHEY and CDR2 SMNVEV (reference sequence). The ends were cut back, 6 bases at V and 9 bases at J, with 21 bases in the middle. The CDR3 consists of 15 residues. Here the CDR3 DNA reads TGTGCCAGCAGGCCTGGCACGGGGGGCCCCCTTGAGCAGTTCTTC. Translation: CASRPGTGGPLEQFF.

The chain uses TRBV3-1 (or the pseudogene TRBV3-2) and TRBJ2-5, with 10 bases lining up with TRBD2. V shed 4 bases and J 6 bases; nucleotides not matched to a gene: 11. The germline V gene encodes CDR1 LGHDT and CDR2 YNNKEL (reference sequence). The CDR3 has 16 amino acids. The CDR3 DNA reads TGTGCCAGCAGCCTTCCCGGGGGTAGCGGGGGGCAGACCCAGTACTTC. Its translation: CASSLPGGSGGQTQYF.

The chain links TRBV12-3 or TRBV12-4 to TRBJ1-1; the match to TRBD1 covers 8 bases. The CDR3 has 13 residues. V lost 4 bases to trimming and J lost 5 bases; unmatched junction nucleotides: 3. For the CDR3, the DNA is TGTGCCAGCAGTTATAGGACAGGGACTGAAGCTTTCTTT. Translation: CASSYRTGTEAFF.

This rearrangement joins TRBV27 to TRBJ1-2; 7 bases match TRBD1. Unmatched junction bases numbered 11, after V lost 6 bases and J lost 7 bases. The CDR3 covers 14 residues. CDR1 MNHEY and CDR2 SMNVEV come from the germline V gene (reference sequence). The CDR3 here is CASSQNRGSGGYTF. Written as DNA, the CDR3 is TGTGCCAGCAGCCAAAACAGGGGATCGGGTGGCTACACCTTC.

CDR3 residues: CASSEGGDTGELFF. The CDR3 bases are TGTGCCAGCAGTGAAGGGGGGGACACCGGGGAGCTGTTTTTT. J is TRBJ2-2 and V is TRBV6-4; D is possibly TRBD2 (7 bases). The CDR3 runs to 14 residues. With 3 bases removed from V and 3 bases from J, the gap between germline ends came to 8 bases. Germline V gene data show CDR1 as MRHNA and CDR2 as SNTAGT.

The V call is TRBV11-2, the J call TRBJ2-2, with 11 nucleotides matching TRBD2. CDR3 length: 18 amino acids. Germline V lookup: CDR1 SGHAT, CDR2 FQNNGV. Losses at the gene ends were 3 bases for V and 3 bases for J; bases not matched to a gene: 9. The CDR3 region has the DNA TGTGCCAGCAGCTTTATAGCGGGGGGGCCTAGGTACACCGGGGAGCTGTTTTTT. Encoded protein: CASSFIAGGPRYTGELFF.

The rearrangement links TRBV6-5 to TRBJ1-3; D ambiguous. This CDR3 has 10 amino acids. Germline V gives CDR1 MNHEY, CDR2 SVGAGI. Deletions cut 9 bases from V and 5 bases from J, with 5 bases between. The CDR3 DNA follows: TGTGCCAGTTTTAGAAACACCATATATTTT. It yields the protein CASFRNTIYF.

The rearrangement joins TRBV7-8 to TRBJ2-1; 12 nucleotides agree with TRBD2. The V gene end was trimmed by 7 bases and the J gene end by 7 bases; junction bases not matched to a gene: 14. The length of the CDR3 is 17 residues. Germline-derived CDR1 and CDR2 are SGHVS and FQNEAQ. The CDR3 here is CASTSYMASGGANEQFF. CDR3 bases: TGTGCCAGCACCTCATATATGGCTAGCGGGGGGGCAAATGAGCAGTTCTTC.

V gene TRBV19 combines with J gene TRBJ1-2; D is unclear. The length of the CDR3 is 13 residues. Germline values: CDR1 LNHDA, CDR2 SQIVND (reference sequence). Between the trimmed V and J ends, which lost 4 bases and 3 bases, there was a span of 9 bases. Written as DNA, the CDR3 is TGTGCCAGTAGTACCCTCTCTGACTATGGCTACACCTTC. Its translation: CASSTLSDYGYTF. The full variable domain, with the rest looked up from reference TRBV19 and TRBJ1-2, is DGGITQSPKYLFRKEGQNVTLSCEQNLNHDAMYWYRQDPGQGLRLIYYSQIVNDFQKGDIAEGYSVSREKKESFPLTVTSAQKNPTAFYLCASSTLSDYGYTFGSGTRLTVV.

In its sample, this clone was seen a few times. J is TRBJ1-1 and V is TRBV9; 8 bases agree with TRBD1. Germline-derived CDR1 and CDR2 are SGDLS and YYNGEE. This CDR3 is 15 amino acids long. V lost 4 bases to trimming and J lost 6 bases; unmatched junction nucleotides: 11. CDR3 bases: TGTGCCAGCAGCATCCTAACCGGGACAGGTGCTGAAGCTTTCTTT. Its protein is CASSILTGTGAEAFF.

The chain couples TRBV19 to TRBJ1-1, with TRBD1 matching 8 bases. This CDR3 is 13 amino acids long. V trimming: 6 bases; J trimming: 8 bases; junction bases outside the gene matches: 8. Germline lookup yields CDR1 LNHDA and CDR2 SQIVND (reference sequence). The chain's CDR3 is CASRADREKEAFF. The CDR3 coding sequence is TGTGCCAGTAGGGCGGACAGGGAAAAAGAAGCTTTCTTT.

This chain connects TRBV5-4 to TRBJ2-7; 10 nucleotides align to TRBD1. With 5 bases clipped from V and 3 bases from J, the junction kept 11 bases outside the gene matches. Germline V gene sequence: CDR1 SGHNT, CDR2 YYREEE (reference sequence). The CDR3 is 16 amino acids. The CDR3 sequence: CASSYGQGVSYYEQYF. CDR3 DNA sequence: TGTGCCAGCAGTTACGGACAGGGGGTTTCCTACTACGAGCAGTACTTC.

This chain uses TRBV19 with TRBJ1-6; perhaps TRBD1 as D (6 bases). Trimming took 4 bases from V and 9 from J, leaving 7 bases between them. This CDR3 contains 12 residues. CDR1 and CDR2 from the germline V gene are LNHDA and SQIVND (reference sequence). The CDR3 spells CASSSRGSPLHF. Here the CDR3 DNA reads TGTGCCAGTAGTAGCAGGGGTTCACCCCTCCACTTT.

The chain recombines TRBV2 with TRBJ1-1, with D uncertain. The V gene lost 2 bases and the J gene lost 0 bases, with 7 bases spanning the gap. This CDR3 is 14 amino acids long. Germline loops: CDR1 SNHLY, CDR2 FYNNEI. The CDR3 spells CASSETTVNTEAFF. The CDR3 bases are TGTGCCAGCAGTGAAACGACTGTGAACACTGAAGCTTTCTTT.

The chain is built from TRBV7-3 and TRBJ2-5, with unresolved D. The CDR3 extends over 14 amino acids. Germline CDR1 reads SGHTA; CDR2 reads FQGTGA. Trimming took 2 bases from V and 7 from J, leaving 14 bases between them. The CDR3 is CASSLSGGRGTQYF. DNA of the CDR3: TGTGCCAGCAGCTTATCGGGTGGAAGAGGGACCCAGTACTTC. The full variable domain, rest sourced from reference TRBV7-3 and TRBJ2-5, is GAGVSQTPSNKVTEKGKYVELRCDPISGHTALYWYRQSLGQGPEFLIYFQGTGAADDSGLPNDRFFAVRPEGSVSTLKIQRTERGDSAVYLCASSLSGGRGTQYFGPGTRLLVL.

The chain is built from TRBV7-6 and TRBJ1-3; D unclear. Germline V gene lookup returns CDR1 SGHVS and CDR2 FNYEAQ. V lost 3 bases to trimming and J lost 5 bases, with 20 bases between them. CDR3 length: 17 residues. The CDR3 protein is CASSFPTLEGGRNTIYF. As DNA, the CDR3 is TGTGCCAGCAGCTTCCCAACTCTCGAGGGTGGGAGAAACACCATATATTTT.

The chain recombines TRBV7-2 with TRBJ1-2, with 9 bases identical to TRBD1. The germline CDR1 and CDR2 sequences are SGHTA and FQGNSA. The CDR3 loop spans 14 amino acids. The V segment lost 5 bases and the J segment 7 bases; nucleotides outside the gene matches: 8. The DNA of the CDR3 is TGTGCCAGCAGCCCACGGGACAGGGTGTCTGGCTACACCTTC. The encoded protein is CASSPRDRVSGYTF. Using reference TRBV7-2 and TRBJ1-2 for the parts outside the CDR3, the full variable domain is GAGVSQSPSNKVTEKGKDVELRCDPISGHTALYWYRQSLGQGLEFLIYFQGNSAPDKSGLPSDRFSAERTGGSVSTLTIQRTQQEDSAVYLCASSPRDRVSGYTFGSGTRLTVV.

This chain connects TRBV4-2 to TRBJ1-2; D is unresolved. Germline V CDR1 and CDR2: LGHNA, YNFKEQ. V was shortened by 1 base and J by 13 bases, with 22 bases between the two germline ends. The CDR3 loop spans 15 amino acids. This CDR3 reads CASSQVSAAMVIGTF. CDR3 nucleotide sequence: TGTGCCAGCAGCCAAGTATCAGCGGCGATGGTAATAGGCACCTTC.

The rearrangement uses TRBV19 and TRBJ2-6; 7 nucleotides line up with TRBD1. In germline, CDR1 is LNHDA, CDR2 SQIVND (reference sequence). This CDR3 comprises 19 residues. V shed 4 bases and J 0 bases; nucleotides not matched to a gene: 12. CDR3 protein: CASSSHPGQRRSGANVLTF. Written as DNA, the CDR3 is TGTGCCAGTAGTAGCCATCCGGGACAGAGACGCTCTGGGGCCAACGTCCTGACTTTC.

V gene TRBV3-1 (or the pseudogene TRBV3-2) combines with J gene TRBJ1-2; TRBD1 matches 9 bases. The V gene's germline CDR1 is LGHDT and CDR2 YNNKEL (reference sequence). The trim removed 4 bases at V and 8 bases at J, leaving 17 bases unmatched. CDR3 length equals 17 residues. Here the CDR3 reads CASSPRDRAKWVGGYTF. CDR3 coding DNA: TGTGCCAGCAGCCCCCGGGACAGGGCCAAGTGGGTCGGAGGCTACACCTTC.

The chain combines TRBV28 with TRBJ1-1; 9 bases line up with TRBD1. The V and J ends lost 8 bases and 6 bases, in that order; junction bases with no gene match: 10. Germline V gene data show CDR1 as MDHEN and CDR2 as SYDVKM. The CDR3 length is 14 residues. In nucleotides, the CDR3 is TGTGCCAGCCGTAGCGGACAGGGGTTCGCTGAAGCTTTCTTT. Amino acids: CASRSGQGFAEAFF.

The CDR3 loop reads CASSDFPGQGDTQYF. The DNA for the CDR3 is TGTGCCAGTAGTGACTTCCCGGGACAGGGGGATACGCAGTATTTT. This sequence joins TRBV19 and TRBJ2-3; 10 bases are shared with TRBD1. The CDR3 covers 15 residues. Germline assignment: CDR1 LNHDA and CDR2 SQIVND (reference sequence). With 5 bases clipped from V and 6 bases from J, the junction kept 8 bases outside the gene matches.

This chain uses TRBV27 with TRBJ2-3; TRBD1 matches at 8 bases. The CDR3 extends over 15 amino acids. The V gene's germline CDR1 is MNHEY and CDR2 SMNVEV (reference sequence). With V trimmed by 4 bases and J by 0 bases, 3 bases remained unmatched. The CDR3 coding sequence is TGTGCCAGCAGTTACAGGGGGGCCAGCACAGATACGCAGTATTTT. It yields the protein CASSYRGASTDTQYF.